This passage covers 31 T cell receptor beta chains from one sample sequenced in a study of blood T cell repertoires in COVID-19. Produced via immunoSEQ multiplex PCR; TCRdb's table is partial and in-frame only. The sample has 400,000 to 550,000 clones, roughly 87% seen once. The sequenced sample consisted of PBMCs or T cells enriched from blood (not recorded which). These receptors were taken from a woman under 30 with acute COVID-19.

This sequence joins TRBV18 and TRBJ2-3; D is ambiguous. Germline V gene lookup returns CDR1 KGHSH and CDR2 LQKENI. The V end lost 3 bases, the J end lost 8 bases, and 9 bases lay between the germline ends. The CDR3 has 12 residues. In DNA form, the CDR3 reads TGTGCCAGCTCACCTGGGTCAGGTACGCAGTATTTT. Protein sequence: CASSPGSGTQYF.

The rearrangement links TRBV5-6 to TRBJ2-7, with a possible D match to TRBD2 (6 bases). In germline, CDR1 is SGHDT, CDR2 YYEEEE. Trimming took off 4 bases at V and 2 bases at J, with 13 bases between the two ends. The CDR3 extends over 14 amino acids. The CDR3: CASSAGFDPYEQYF. CDR3 DNA: TGTGCCAGCAGCGCGGGGTTCGACCCCTACGAGCAGTACTTC.

This rearrangement joins TRBV5-4 to TRBJ2-3; TRBD2 might be the D (5 bases). CDR1 is SGHNT, CDR2 YYREEE, per germline (reference sequence). The length of the CDR3 is 15 residues. V was trimmed by 4 bases and J by 1 base, leaving 13 bases between them. The CDR3 region has the DNA TGTGCCAGCAGCGCATCTAGCCGGGGCACAGATACGCAGTATTTT. The encoded protein is CASSASSRGTDTQYF.

The gene calls are TRBV7-9 and TRBJ2-7; TRBD2 might be the D (5 bases). CDR1 is SEHNR and CDR2 is FQNEAQ in the germline V gene (reference sequence). The length of the CDR3 is 14 residues. Deletions cut 3 bases from V and 0 bases from J, with 9 bases between. The CDR3 DNA reads as TGTGCCAGCAGCTTTATAGACTACTCCTACGAGCAGTACTTC. The encoded protein is CASSFIDYSYEQYF.

This rearrangement joins TRBV18 to TRBJ1-5; 9 nucleotides agree with TRBD1. The CDR3 runs to 17 residues. Trimming removed 5 bases from V and 2 bases from J; junction bases left unmatched: 10. CDR1 is KGHSH and CDR2 is LQKENI in the germline V gene. The CDR3: CASSADRGSLGNQPQHF. CDR3 DNA: TGTGCCAGCTCAGCCGACAGGGGGTCGTTGGGCAATCAGCCCCAGCATTTT.

The chain uses TRBV6-2 or TRBV6-3 and TRBJ1-2, with 9 bases matching TRBD1. The junction had 4 bases not matched to a gene; V was cut back by 2 bases and J by 6 bases. CDR3 size: 14 residues. From germline, CDR1 is MNHEY and CDR2 SVGEGT. CDR3 in DNA: TGTGCCAGCAGTTACGCCACAGGGGGCGATGGCTACACCTTC. It translates to CASSYATGGDGYTF.

This clone was counted only a few times. The chain has TRBV21-1 and TRBJ1-6. TRBV21-1 is a known pseudogene. This CDR3 comprises 18 residues. The CDR3 bases are TGTGCCAGCAGCAAAGCCGGCTTAGGGAGCTCCTATAATTCACCCCTCCACTTT. This gives the protein CASSKAGLGSSYNSPLHF.

The V and J genes are TRBV4-3 and TRBJ2-5; D gene unclear. The CDR3 spans 13 residues. CDR1 is LGHNA and CDR2 is YSLEER in the germline V gene. The V end lost 5 bases, the J end lost 4 bases, and 11 bases lay between the germline ends. The CDR3 bases are TGCGCCAGCAGCTCGACTCGAGGAGAGACCCAGTACTTC. Protein product: CASSSTRGETQYF.

The rearrangement links TRBV4-3 to TRBJ2-1; D not certain. The length of the CDR3 is 13 residues. Germline assignment: CDR1 LGHNA and CDR2 YSLEER. Trimming took off 0 bases at V and 8 bases at J, with 8 bases between the two ends. DNA for the CDR3: TGCGCCAGCAGCCAAGATCCGTCGGATGAGCAGTTCTTC. This sequence encodes CASSQDPSDEQFF.

In this sample, this clone turned up once. The chain links TRBV28 to TRBJ1-4; TRBD1 might be the D (5 bases). From germline, CDR1 is MDHEN and CDR2 SYDVKM. The V end lost 3 bases, the J end lost 1 base, and 12 bases lay between the germline ends. The CDR3 spans 16 residues. The CDR3 sequence is CASSFPLQGTNEKLFF. The DNA of the CDR3 is TGTGCCAGCAGTTTCCCCCTCCAGGGAACTAATGAAAAACTGTTTTTT.

The V call is TRBV7-9, the J call TRBJ1-2, with 9 bases matching TRBD1. With 5 bases clipped from V and 7 bases from J, the junction kept 5 bases outside the gene matches. This CDR3 comprises 13 residues. CDR1 and CDR2 from the germline V gene are SEHNR and FQNEAQ (reference sequence). CDR3 region: CASSGQGIGGYTF. CDR3 DNA: TGTGCCAGCAGCGGACAGGGGATCGGTGGCTACACCTTC.

This chain joins TRBV2 and TRBJ2-1, with D tentatively TRBD2 (5 bases). With 8 bases removed from V and 7 bases from J, the gap between germline ends came to 18 bases. The CDR3 loop spans 14 amino acids. Germline CDR1 reads SNHLY; CDR2 reads FYNNEI. The CDR3 DNA sequence: TGTGCCAGCTCGGCTAGCCTCGTTGGGAATGAGCAGTTCTTC. This encodes CASSASLVGNEQFF. The full variable domain, with the rest looked up from reference TRBV2 and TRBJ2-1, is EPEVTQTPSHQVTQMGQEVILRCVPISNHLYFYWYRQILGQKVEFLVSFYNNEISEKSEIFDDQFSVERPDGSNFTLKIRSTKLEDSAMYFCASSASLVGNEQFFGPGTRLTVL.

The chain combines TRBV5-6 with TRBJ2-1; 12 bases are shared with TRBD2. Per germline, CDR1 SGHDT and CDR2 YYEEEE. The V gene end was trimmed by 1 base and the J gene end by 12 bases; junction bases not matched to a gene: 8. The CDR3 totals 15 residues. CDR3: CASSLLSSGRVGQFF. As DNA, the CDR3 is TGTGCCAGCAGCTTGTTGTCTAGCGGGAGGGTTGGGCAGTTCTTC.

This sequence joins TRBV6-5 and TRBJ1-1; a weak D match, TRBD1 (6 bases). Trimming took 7 bases from V and 3 from J, leaving 6 bases between them. Germline V gene lookup returns CDR1 MNHEY and CDR2 SVGAGI. The CDR3 extends over 11 amino acids. CDR3 sequence: CASNRDTEAFF. For the CDR3, the DNA is TGTGCCAGCAACAGGGACACTGAAGCTTTCTTT.

This clone was seen more than once but under ten times. This sequence joins TRBV28 and TRBJ2-7, with D possibly TRBD2 on 6 matching bases. In germline, CDR1 is MDHEN, CDR2 SYDVKM. The CDR3 sequence is 15 residues long. Deletions cut 5 bases from V and 0 bases from J, with 14 bases between. This chain's CDR3 is CASSPPRLVSYEQYF. Written as DNA, the CDR3 is TGTGCCAGCAGTCCTCCCCGACTAGTCTCCTACGAGCAGTACTTC.

This chain connects TRBV5-1 to TRBJ1-4; tentative D call: TRBD1 (5 bases). Trimming stripped 2 bases from V and 10 bases from J, with 18 bases between. Per germline, CDR1 SGHRS and CDR2 YFSETQ. The CDR3 spans 15 residues. CDR3 loop: CASSLEAGRAGKLFF. The CDR3, as DNA: TGCGCCAGCAGCTTAGAGGCGGGACGAGCGGGAAAACTGTTTTTT.

This sequence joins TRBV4-1 and TRBJ2-7; D gene ambiguous. The CDR3 contains 15 residues. V lost 0 bases to trimming and J lost 3 bases, with 12 bases between them. The germline CDR1 and CDR2 sequences are MGHRA and YSYEKL. The CDR3 region has the DNA TGCGCCAGCAGCCAAGATCTTTATACGGGCTACGAGCAGTACTTC. Residues: CASSQDLYTGYEQYF.

J is TRBJ1-1 and V is TRBV20-1, with a tentative D call TRBD1 (6 bases). In germline, CDR1 is DFQATT, CDR2 SNEGSKA (reference sequence). Between the trimmed V and J ends, which lost 4 bases and 11 bases, there was a span of 14 bases. CDR3 length: 11 amino acids. CDR3 sequence reads: CSAINRDIAFF. CDR3 nucleotide sequence: TGCAGTGCTATCAACCGGGACATCGCTTTCTTT.

This chain joins TRBV6-5 and TRBJ1-1, with a possible D match to TRBD1 (6 bases). The CDR3 sequence is 14 residues long. The germline V gene encodes CDR1 MNHEY and CDR2 SVGAGI. Trimming cost V 2 bases and J 4 bases, with 11 bases left between them. CDR3 nucleotide sequence: TGTGCCAGCAGTTACGGGGACACGCTCACTGAAGCTTTCTTT. It translates to CASSYGDTLTEAFF.

The J gene is TRBJ1-1, the V gene TRBV7-9; 8 bases are shared with TRBD1. J lost 3 bases, V lost 6 bases, and 3 bases had no gene match. The V gene's germline CDR1 is SEHNR and CDR2 FQNEAQ (reference sequence). CDR3 length: 13 amino acids. This CDR3 is CASRATGDTEAFF. CDR3 nucleotide sequence: TGTGCCAGCAGGGCGACAGGGGACACTGAAGCTTTCTTT.

V and J are TRBV10-3 and TRBJ1-5; TRBD1 matches at 7 bases. The CDR3 consists of 14 residues. V lost 4 bases to trimming and J lost 2 bases; unmatched junction nucleotides: 2. Looked up from germline, CDR1 is ENHRY and CDR2 is SYGVKD. The CDR3: CAISGGGGNQPQHF. The CDR3 nucleotides read TGTGCCATCAGTGGAGGGGGCGGCAATCAGCCCCAGCATTTT.

The V call is TRBV9, the J call TRBJ1-6; perhaps TRBD1 as D (6 bases). Trimming took 4 bases from V and 10 from J, leaving 12 bases between them. Germline V lookup: CDR1 SGDLS, CDR2 YYNGEE. The CDR3 has 13 amino acids. The CDR3 protein is CASSPAQGSPLHF. The CDR3 nucleotides read TGTGCCAGCAGCCCCGCACAGGGCTCACCCCTCCACTTT.

J is TRBJ1-1 and V is TRBV7-2; TRBD1 might be the D (6 bases). The CDR3 consists of 14 residues. CDR1 is SGHTA and CDR2 is FQGNSA in the germline V gene. The V end was cut by 5 bases, the J end by 1 base, with 11 bases between. As DNA, the CDR3 is TGTGCCAGCAGCCGGACAGCTAAGAACACTGAAGCTTTCTTT. This translates into CASSRTAKNTEAFF.

This clone appeared once. The V call is TRBV5-4, the J call TRBJ2-1, with 9 bases that match TRBD2. From germline, CDR1 is SGHNT and CDR2 YYREEE (reference sequence). V was clipped by 4 bases and J by 2 bases; unmatched bases: 4. The CDR3 covers 15 residues. CDR3 residues: CASSSLAGAYNEQFF. DNA of the CDR3: TGTGCCAGCAGCAGTTTAGCGGGGGCCTACAATGAGCAGTTCTTC.

The chain couples TRBV3-1 (or the pseudogene TRBV3-2) to TRBJ2-2; tentative D call: TRBD2 (5 bases). Per germline, CDR1 LGHDT and CDR2 YNNKEL (reference sequence). The CDR3 totals 16 residues. Between the trimmed V and J ends, which lost 2 bases and 7 bases, there was a span of 17 bases. CDR3 protein: CASSQSKGVVDGELFF. The DNA of the CDR3 is TGTGCCAGCAGCCAATCAAAGGGAGTTGTCGACGGGGAGCTGTTTTTT.

V is TRBV9 and J is TRBJ1-4; TRBD1 aligns across 7 bases. The CDR3 has 19 amino acids. CDR1 is SGDLS, CDR2 YYNGEE, per germline. J gave up 10 bases and V 0 bases, and 21 bases lay outside the gene matches. Written as DNA, the CDR3 is TGTGCCAGCAGCGTAGGGAACCGGGACAGTCTGGAATTGAGAGGAAAACTGTTTTTT. Its translation is CASSVGNRDSLELRGKLFF.

The chain is built from TRBV15 and TRBJ1-1, with D hard to call. The CDR3 length is 13 residues. Per the germline V gene, CDR1 is LNHNV and CDR2 is YYDKDF (reference sequence). Trimming took off 5 bases at V and 0 bases at J, with 7 bases between the two ends. Written as DNA, the CDR3 is TGTGCCACCAGCGGCGGGTTGAACACTGAAGCTTTCTTT. Residues: CATSGGLNTEAFF.

This chain links TRBV10-3 with TRBJ2-3; 8 positions match TRBD2. Trimming cost V 3 bases and J 1 base; bases outside gene matches: 9. This CDR3 has 17 residues. Germline loops: CDR1 ENHRY, CDR2 SYGVKD. The DNA of the CDR3 is TGTGCCATCAGTGATTTCCAGGCGGGGGGCGGCACAGATACGCAGTATTTT. It specifies CAISDFQAGGGTDTQYF.

CDR3 nucleotide sequence: TGTGCCAGTAAATTACAGGGGGCTAGCAATCAGCCCCAGCATTTT. Its translation: CASKLQGASNQPQHF. This chain connects TRBV19 to TRBJ1-5; 9 nucleotides agree with TRBD1. The V and J ends lost 7 bases and 0 bases, in that order; junction bases with no gene match: 4. This CDR3 spans 15 amino acids. CDR1 LNHDA and CDR2 SQIVND come from the germline V gene (reference sequence).

The chain uses TRBV28 and TRBJ2-3; a weak D match, TRBD1 (5 bases). V gave up 7 bases and J gave up 4 bases, with 15 bases separating them. Germline values: CDR1 MDHEN, CDR2 SYDVKM. This CDR3 has 14 residues. DNA for the CDR3: TGTGCCAGCAAAGGGGATAAGTGGGCAGATACGCAGTATTTT. Encoded protein: CASKGDKWADTQYF. Based on the CDR3 plus reference TRBV28 and TRBJ2-3, the full variable domain is DVKVTQSSRYLVKRTGEKVFLECVQDMDHENMFWYRQDPGLGLRLIYFSYDVKMKEKGDIPEGYSVSREKKERFSLILESASTNQTSMYLCASKGDKWADTQYFGPGTRLTVL.

This chain links TRBV2 with TRBJ1-2, with D perhaps TRBD1 (5 bases). The CDR3 covers 14 residues. Trimming pared 5 bases from V and 2 bases from J, leaving 12 bases between. Germline loops: CDR1 SNHLY, CDR2 FYNNEI. The CDR3 nucleotides are TGTGCCAGCAGTCTTAAGTCAGGGAACTATGGCTACACCTTC. Its translation: CASSLKSGNYGYTF.